This T cell receptor (beta chain) was found in a study of long-term antiretroviral therapy in people with HIV. immunoSEQ v3.0 was run at survey level. Generated by immunoSEQ multiplex PCR, the TCRdb table keeps only in-frame clones and is missing some. Seen here are some 28,000 clones, approximately 90% observed once, and the top ten hold about 4%. From germline, CDR1 is SGHNT and CDR2 YENEEA. The junction had 12 bases not matched to a gene; V was cut back by 0 bases and J by 4 bases. This CDR3 is 19 amino acids long. The sequence was collected from a woman between 18 and 29 years old with HIV. The V and J genes are TRBV11-3 and TRBJ2-2; 9 bases are a match to TRBD1. The starting material was unsorted PBMCs, obtained 0.5 years after starting antiretroviral therapy. CDR3 nucleotide sequence: TGTGCCAGCAGCTTAGATGGCGTTGGACAGGGGCGATTCACCGGGGAGCTGTTTTTT. It translates to CASSLDGVGQGRFTGELFF.